The 22 T cell receptor beta chains below all came from one sample that was sequenced in a study of CD8 T cells in Susac syndrome. It was with random hexamers that 0.5 to 1 ug RNA was reverse transcribed. Via MiXCR, TCRdb re-called the immunoSEQ multiplex PCR reads, giving one row per CDR3 protein. The table shows 170,000 or so distinct CDR3 sequences, with roughly 92% occurring only once. The material sequenced was CD4+ T cells from PBMCs. These receptors all come from a human donor with multiple sclerosis.

The rearrangement links TRBV2 to TRBJ1-5, with a possible D match to TRBD1 (5 bases). V lost 0 bases and J lost 5, with 11 bases in between. CDR3 length: 15 amino acids. CDR1 and CDR2 from the germline V gene are SNHLY and FYNNEI. The CDR3 here is CASSEAGRGHQPQHF. CDR3 nucleotide sequence: TGTGCCAGCAGTGAAGCGGGTAGGGGTCATCAGCCCCAGCATTTT.

J is TRBJ2-1 and V is TRBV5-6; 13 bases agree with TRBD2. Germline lookup yields CDR1 SGHDT and CDR2 YYEEEE. J lost 4 bases, V lost 3 bases, and 1 base had no gene match. The CDR3 consists of 15 residues. The DNA of the CDR3 is TGTGCCAGCAGCTGGGGACTAGCGGGGTACAATGAGCAGTTCTTC. Translation: CASSWGLAGYNEQFF. Based on the CDR3 plus reference TRBV5-6 and TRBJ2-1, the full variable domain is DAGVTQSPTHLIKTRGQQVTLRCSPKSGHDTVSWYQQALGQGPQFIFQYYEEEERQRGNFPDRFSGHQFPNYSSELNVNALLLGDSALYLCASSWGLAGYNEQFFGPGTRLTVL.

The genes are TRBV30 and TRBJ1-2, with D maybe TRBD1 (5 bases). The CDR3 loop spans 13 amino acids. CDR1 is GTSNPN, CDR2 SVGIG, per germline (reference sequence). The germline V and J ends were trimmed by 2 bases and 3 bases, with 10 bases remaining between them. The CDR3 nucleotides read TGTGCCTGGAGTTTCGACAGAGACTATGGCTACACCTTC. Protein sequence: CAWSFDRDYGYTF. The entire variable domain, with the rest obtained from reference TRBV30 and TRBJ1-2, is as follows: SQTIHQWPATLVQPVGSPLSLECTVEGTSNPNLYWYRQAAGRGLQLLFYSVGIGQISSEVPQNLSASRPQDRQFILSSKKLLLSDSGFYLCAWSFDRDYGYTFGSGTRLTVV.

The rearrangement uses TRBV18 and TRBJ2-5, with D possibly TRBD1 on 6 matching bases. CDR3 length equals 15 residues. Germline assignment: CDR1 KGHSH and CDR2 LQKENI. The ends were cut back, 3 bases at V and 5 bases at J, with 16 bases in the middle. Written as DNA, the CDR3 is TGTGCCAGCTCACCCAGGGGATCGCTTCAGGAGACCCAGTACTTC. It yields the protein CASSPRGSLQETQYF.

This chain uses TRBV7-2 with TRBJ2-7; D unclear. V lost 1 base to trimming and J lost 2 bases, with 12 bases between them. Germline CDR1 and CDR2: SGHTA and FQGNSA. CDR3 length equals 15 residues. CDR3 nucleotide sequence: TGTGCCAGCAGCTTAGGAGTGGGTATGACCTACGAGCAGTACTTC. Protein sequence: CASSLGVGMTYEQYF.

The chain combines TRBV24-1 with TRBJ2-3; TRBD2 agrees at 7 bases. The CDR3 is 17 residues long. Germline V gives CDR1 KGHDR, CDR2 SFDVKD. Losses at the gene ends were 6 bases for V and 0 bases for J; bases not matched to a gene: 11. The CDR3 nucleotides are TGTGCCACCAGTTTCTCGCGGGAGTCCACTAGCACAGATACGCAGTATTTT. It translates to CATSFSRESTSTDTQYF.

The chain has TRBV7-9 and TRBJ1-1; maybe TRBD1 (6 bases). Looked up from germline, CDR1 is SEHNR and CDR2 is FQNEAQ (reference sequence). CDR3 length: 12 amino acids. Between the trimmed V and J ends, which lost 3 bases and 6 bases, there was a span of 8 bases. In nucleotides, the CDR3 is TGTGCCAGCAGCTTTTCAGGGGCTGAAGCTTTCTTT. Translated: CASSFSGAEAFF.

The V and J genes are TRBV12-3 or TRBV12-4 and TRBJ2-1, with D unclear. V lost 6 bases and J 0 bases, leaving 6 bases between the germline ends. The CDR3 consists of 13 residues. The CDR3 DNA sequence: TGTGCCAGCAGCGGCGGCTCCTACAATGAGCAGTTCTTC. Protein: CASSGGSYNEQFF.

The chain recombines TRBV12-3 or TRBV12-4 with TRBJ1-6; D possibly corresponds to TRBD1 (6 bases). Deletions cut 5 bases from V and 7 bases from J, with 21 bases between. The CDR3 has 17 amino acids. The CDR3 loop is CASSPVSQGNLNSPLHF. CDR3 in DNA: TGTGCCAGCAGTCCCGTCTCACAGGGTAATTTGAATTCACCCCTCCACTTT.

V and J are TRBV12-3 or TRBV12-4 and TRBJ2-5; the D call may be TRBD1 or TRBD2 (5 bases each). This CDR3 has 15 residues. V was shortened by 5 bases and J by 5 bases, with 18 bases between the two germline ends. CDR3 sequence: CASSPIRVGGETQYF. DNA of the CDR3: TGTGCCAGCAGTCCAATCAGGGTTGGCGGGGAGACCCAGTACTTC.

The table lists this clonotype with a count of one. The chain has TRBV18 and TRBJ2-3, with 8 bases matching TRBD1. Germline V CDR1 and CDR2: KGHSH, LQKENI. There are 16 residues in the CDR3. J was trimmed by 3 bases and V by 0 bases; bases with no gene match: 5. CDR3 region: CASSPPGTGATDTQYF. The CDR3 nucleotides read TGTGCCAGCTCACCACCCGGGACAGGCGCTACAGATACGCAGTATTTT. The whole variable domain, filled in from reference TRBV18 and TRBJ2-3, reads NAGVMQNPRHLVRRRGQEARLRCSPMKGHSHVYWYRQLPEEGLKFMVYLQKENIIDESGMPKERFSAEFPKEGPSILRIQQVVRGDSAAYFCASSPPGTGATDTQYFGPGTRLTVL.

This rearrangement joins TRBV6-2 or TRBV6-3 to TRBJ2-1, with unresolved D. This CDR3 is built from 13 residues. Germline CDR1 is MNHEY and CDR2 is SVGEGT. Between the trimmed V and J ends, which lost 8 bases and 2 bases, there was a span of 10 bases. DNA of the CDR3: TGTGCCAGCGGGGATAGCACCTACAATGAGCAGTTCTTC. Protein: CASGDSTYNEQFF.

V is TRBV12-3 or TRBV12-4 and J is TRBJ2-1; possibly TRBD2 for D (6 bases). V lost 0 bases, J lost 0 bases, and 9 bases lay in between. The CDR3 is 16 residues long. This CDR3 is CASSLAGGPSYNEQFF. CDR3 bases: TGTGCCAGCAGTTTAGCGGGAGGACCCTCCTACAATGAGCAGTTCTTC.

The chain carries TRBV3-1 and TRBJ2-7; TRBD1 matches at 10 bases. Germline values: CDR1 LGHDT, CDR2 YNNKEL (reference sequence). V was pared by 4 bases and J by 2 bases, with 8 bases of the junction left unmatched. The CDR3 loop spans 16 amino acids. CDR3 nucleotides: TGTGCCAGCAGCCCTGAACGCGGGACAGGGGCCTACGAGCAGTACTTC. Protein sequence: CASSPERGTGAYEQYF.

The CDR3, as DNA: TGCAGTGCTAGAATAGGGACAGCCCAAGAGACCCAGTACTTC. Translated: CSARIGTAQETQYF. The chain has TRBV20-1 and TRBJ2-5; 7 bases line up with TRBD1. The CDR3 contains 14 residues. In germline, CDR1 is DFQATT, CDR2 SNEGSKA (reference sequence). V gave up 2 bases and J gave up 1 base; unmatched junction bases: 4.

The chain uses TRBV30 and TRBJ1-1; D is unresolved. V lost 3 bases and J 1 base, leaving 6 bases between the germline ends. Germline V lookup: CDR1 GTSNPN, CDR2 SVGIG (reference sequence). The CDR3 loop spans 12 amino acids. DNA of the CDR3: TGTGCCTGGAGACAGTGGAACACTGAAGCTTTCTTT. This sequence encodes CAWRQWNTEAFF.

This chain connects TRBV5-5 to TRBJ2-1; 11 bases are shared with TRBD2. The CDR3 has 16 residues. The germline V gene has CDR1 SGHKS and CDR2 YYEKEE (reference sequence). Germline trimming cut 7 bases from V and 1 base from J; bases unmatched to any gene: 7. The CDR3 protein is CASGLAGGMSYNEQFF. The DNA of the CDR3 is TGTGCCAGCGGTCTAGCGGGAGGTATGTCCTACAATGAGCAGTTCTTC.

The J gene is TRBJ2-7, the V gene TRBV11-2; 10 positions match TRBD2. CDR1 and CDR2 from the germline V gene are SGHAT and FQNNGV. This CDR3 is built from 15 residues. V lost 4 bases, J lost 4 bases, and 7 bases stayed unmatched. The CDR3 DNA reads as TGTGCCAGCAGCTCGTTACTAGCGGGATGGTACGAGCAGTACTTC. Protein sequence: CASSSLLAGWYEQYF.

The chain combines TRBV5-1 with TRBJ2-7; D may match TRBD1 or TRBD2 (5 bases each). The CDR3 length is 18 residues. The V end lost 5 bases, the J end lost 0 bases, and 24 bases lay between the germline ends. Germline CDR1 is SGHRS and CDR2 is YFSETQ. The CDR3 nucleotides read TGCGCCAGCAGTCAAGTAAAGGACCGGGACCGGAGCTCCTACGAGCAGTACTTC. It encodes CASSQVKDRDRSSYEQYF.

The CDR3 nucleotides are TGTGCCAGCAGGGGGGAGGGCACAGCGGTCTCTGGGGCCAACGTCCTGACTTTC. Protein product: CASRGEGTAVSGANVLTF. The V gene is TRBV6-1, the J gene TRBJ2-6; 7 bases line up with TRBD2. The germline V gene encodes CDR1 MNHNS and CDR2 SASEGT. The J segment lost 0 bases and the V segment lost 6 bases, leaving 11 bases of the junction unmatched. The CDR3 is made up of 18 amino acids.

The chain combines TRBV12-3 or TRBV12-4 with TRBJ2-3; 9 positions agree with TRBD2. The CDR3 consists of 16 residues. With V trimmed by 5 bases and J by 5 bases, 11 bases remained unmatched. CDR3 in amino acids: CASSDRRGGPGDTQYF. For the CDR3, the DNA is TGTGCCAGCAGTGATCGGCGGGGGGGCCCTGGAGATACGCAGTATTTT.

The chain joins TRBV28 to TRBJ2-7; D might be TRBD1 or TRBD2, each matching 7 bases. This CDR3 contains 15 residues. Trimming shortened V by 2 bases and J by 3 bases, and 14 bases separated the two germline ends. Germline lookup yields CDR1 MDHEN and CDR2 SYDVKM. The CDR3 protein is CASSLTTGDYYEQYF. The CDR3 DNA reads as TGTGCCAGCAGTTTAACCACAGGGGACTACTACGAGCAGTACTTC.